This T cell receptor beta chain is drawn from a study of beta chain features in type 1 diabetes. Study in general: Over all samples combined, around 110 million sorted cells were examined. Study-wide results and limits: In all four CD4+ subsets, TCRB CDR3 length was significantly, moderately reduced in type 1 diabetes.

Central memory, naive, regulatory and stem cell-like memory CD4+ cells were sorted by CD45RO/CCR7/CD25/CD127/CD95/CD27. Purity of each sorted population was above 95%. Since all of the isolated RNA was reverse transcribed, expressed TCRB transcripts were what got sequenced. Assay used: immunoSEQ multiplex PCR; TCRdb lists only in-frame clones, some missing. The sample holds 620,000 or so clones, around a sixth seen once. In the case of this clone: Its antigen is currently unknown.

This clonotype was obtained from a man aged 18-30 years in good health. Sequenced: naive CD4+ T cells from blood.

CDR3 nucleotide sequence: TGTGCCAGTTCCCTCTTCCCGCGAGATCGAAAGCGGGAGGCCGGGAAGACCCAGTACTTC. Protein product: CASSLFPRDRKREAGKTQYF. The chain is built from TRBV28 and TRBJ2-5, with 9 bases aligning to TRBD2. This CDR3 has 20 residues. CDR1 MDHEN and CDR2 SYDVKM come from the germline V gene. V shed 9 bases and J 6 bases; nucleotides not matched to a gene: 29.